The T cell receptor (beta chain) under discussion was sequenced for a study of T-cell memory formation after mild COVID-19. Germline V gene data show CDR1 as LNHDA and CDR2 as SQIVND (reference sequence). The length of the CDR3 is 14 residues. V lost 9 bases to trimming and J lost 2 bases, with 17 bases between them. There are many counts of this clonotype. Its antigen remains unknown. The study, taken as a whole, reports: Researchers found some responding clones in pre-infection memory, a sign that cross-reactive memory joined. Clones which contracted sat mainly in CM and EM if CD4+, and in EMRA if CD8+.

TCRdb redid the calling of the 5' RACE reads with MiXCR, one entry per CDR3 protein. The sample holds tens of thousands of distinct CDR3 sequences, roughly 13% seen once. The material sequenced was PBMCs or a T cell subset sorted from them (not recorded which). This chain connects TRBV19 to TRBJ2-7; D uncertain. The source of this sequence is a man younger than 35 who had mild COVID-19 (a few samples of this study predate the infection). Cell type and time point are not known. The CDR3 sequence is CASHPMGNPYEQYF. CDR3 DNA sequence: TGTGCCAGCCACCCTATGGGGAACCCCTACGAGCAGTACTTC.